This T cell receptor beta chain is from a study of shared clonotypes between healthy human individuals. Germline values: CDR1 MNHEY, CDR2 SMNVEV (reference sequence). V lost 1 base to trimming and J lost 5 bases, with 16 bases between them. The CDR3 consists of 16 residues. The donor population consisted of healthy HIV-negative adults with no recent acute infections or vaccinations. For every subset, genomic DNA was evenly distributed across several immunoSEQ plates. Each PCR replicate run on unsorted PBMC took in 250 to 350 ng DNA, tens of thousands of T cell genomes. Unsorted PBMC DNA was run through sequencing on ten immunoSEQ deep assay plates. Measured with immunoSEQ multiplex PCR; TCRdb has only the in-frame clones, and not every one. The sample lists hundreds of thousands of clones; 77% were seen once.

This chain connects TRBV27 to TRBJ2-3, with a tentative D call TRBD2 (6 bases). This receptor was taken from a woman in her thirties or forties in good health. Some clones in this sample may be carry-over from other donors' samples. The sequenced material came from PBMCs. The CDR3 region has the DNA TGTGCCAGCAGTTTATTTGTCGGGAGTGGCGGAGATACGCAGTATTTT. The encoded protein is CASSLFVGSGGDTQYF.